The clone carrying this T cell receptor (beta chain) was seen more than once but under ten times. Germline V CDR1 and CDR2: SGHAT, FQDESV (reference sequence). V lost 5 bases to trimming and J lost 10 bases; unmatched junction nucleotides: 9. The CDR3 is 14 amino acids. This sample was included in a study of T cells after yellow fever vaccination. MiXCR, applied by TCRdb to the 5' RACE reads, yields one record per CDR3 protein. The table has hundreds of thousands of distinct CDR3 sequences, about 13% seen once; the top ten hold about an eighth. The rearrangement joins TRBV11-1 to TRBJ2-1, with TRBD1 identical over 9 bases. This receptor was obtained from a man aged 25-40 years who received the YFV17D yellow fever vaccine. Sequencing used PBMCs, obtained on the day of the yellow fever booster vaccination. The CDR3 sequence is CASSAGTGMGEQFF. CDR3 sequence (DNA): TGTGCCAGCAGCGCCGGGACAGGGATGGGAGAGCAGTTCTTC.